Following are 2 T cell receptor beta chains from one sample sequenced in a study of blood T cell repertoires in COVID-19. Only in-frame clones appear in the TCRdb table, and some are missing; sequencing was by immunoSEQ multiplex PCR. The data contain 350,000 to 450,000 clones, over 75% of them seen just once; the ten biggest clones take up 0.9% to 1.2%. Sequencing input: PBMCs or T cells enriched from blood (not recorded which). Every receptor here comes from a man aged 25 to 40 who had recovered from COVID-19.

The chain joins TRBV11-1 to TRBJ2-5; TRBD2 matches 8 bases. Unmatched junction bases numbered 3, after V lost 5 bases and J lost 1 base. The CDR3 is 14 amino acids. Germline loops: CDR1 SGHAT, CDR2 FQDESV (reference sequence). The CDR3 DNA reads TGTGCCAGCAGCCAGCGGGAGATCCAAGAGACCCAGTACTTC. Translation: CASSQREIQETQYF.

The chain uses TRBV5-1 and TRBJ2-7; D possibly corresponds to TRBD2 (6 bases). The germline gives CDR1 SGHRS, CDR2 YFSETQ. V was trimmed by 0 bases and J by 3 bases, leaving 10 bases between them. This CDR3 region has 14 residues. CDR3 nucleotides: TGCGCCAGCAGCTTGGGTGCGGGATTCTACGAGCAGTACTTC. This gives the protein CASSLGAGFYEQYF. Variable domain in full (rest from reference TRBV5-1 and TRBJ2-7): KAGVTQTPRYLIKTRGQQVTLSCSPISGHRSVSWYQQTPGQGLQFLFEYFSETQRNKGNFPGRFSGRQFSNSRSEMNVSTLELGDSALYLCASSLGAGFYEQYFGPGTRLTVT.